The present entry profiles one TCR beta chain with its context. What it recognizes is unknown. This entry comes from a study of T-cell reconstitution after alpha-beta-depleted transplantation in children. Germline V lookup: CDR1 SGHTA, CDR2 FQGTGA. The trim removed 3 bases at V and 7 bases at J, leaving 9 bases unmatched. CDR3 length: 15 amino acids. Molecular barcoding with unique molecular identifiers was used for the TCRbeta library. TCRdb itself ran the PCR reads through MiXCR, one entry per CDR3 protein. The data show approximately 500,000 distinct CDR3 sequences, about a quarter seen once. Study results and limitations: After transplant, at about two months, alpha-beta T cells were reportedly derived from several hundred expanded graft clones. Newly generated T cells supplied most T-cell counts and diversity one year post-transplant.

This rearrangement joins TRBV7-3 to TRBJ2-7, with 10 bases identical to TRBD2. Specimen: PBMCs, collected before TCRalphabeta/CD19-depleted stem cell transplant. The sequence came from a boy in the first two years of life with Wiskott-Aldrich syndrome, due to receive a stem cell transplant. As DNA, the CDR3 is TGTGCCAGCAGCTTTACCTCTAGCGGGAGAGGGGAGCAGTACTTC. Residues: CASSFTSSGRGEQYF.